Listed below are T cell receptor beta chains from one sample, sequenced in a study of blood T cell repertoires in COVID-19. This table comes from immunoSEQ multiplex PCR, and its TCRdb copy is limited to in-frame clones, with some not included. The sample carries 200,000 to 250,000 clones, about 86% recorded once. What was sequenced was peripheral blood. These receptors originate from a man in his 60s with acute or convalescent COVID-19. Both conserved end residues are part of each CDR3. Fields, in order: J gene, D gene, clone size, V gene, CDR3 DNA, CDR3 protein. D genes are given only for firm matches. Where a row states a size, it is once, few, many or the class of an expanded clone; other rows omit it.

TRBJ2-3 - few TRBV7-3 TGTGCCAGCAGCCGCGGACAGTTCACAGATACGCAGTATTTT CASSRGQFTDTQYF
TRBJ2-1 TRBD1 - TRBV13 TGTGCCAGCAGCCCCGGGACAGGGACTGGAAATGAGCAGTTCTTC CASSPGTGTGNEQFF
TRBJ1-1 - - TRBV5-1 TGCGCCAGCAGCTTGGACTGGGGCCAGACTGAAGCTTTCTTT CASSLDWGQTEAFF
TRBJ2-3 TRBD1 - TRBV28 TGTGCCAGCAGTTTACGGGACAGGAGGGCAGATACGCAGTATTTT CASSLRDRRADTQYF
TRBJ1-5 - - TRBV19 TGTGCCAGTACCCCGGGAGGGGGTAATCAGCCCCAGCATTTT CASTPGGGNQPQHF
TRBJ1-4 TRBD1 - TRBV9 TGTGCCAGCAGCCAAAGGACAGGGGGCAATGGTGAAAAACTGTTTTTT CASSQRTGGNGEKLFF
TRBJ2-7 - - TRBV6-2/TRBV6-3 TGTGCCAGCAGCGGAGGGTACGAGCAGTACTTC CASSGGYEQYF
TRBJ1-1 - - TRBV27 TGTGCCAGCAGTTTTTCAGGGCCCAGGGAAGCTTTCTTT CASSFSGPREAFF
TRBJ1-5 - - TRBV19 TGTGCCAGTAGTATCTCCGGGAATCAGCCCCAGCATTTT CASSISGNQPQHF
TRBJ2-7 - - TRBV7-8 TGTGCCAGCAGCCCCGGCCGGAGCTCCTACGAGCAGTACTTC CASSPGRSSYEQYF
TRBJ1-1 - - TRBV18 TGTGCCAGCTCACCAACAGGAGACACTGAAGCTTTCTTT CASSPTGDTEAFF
TRBJ2-5 TRBD1 - TRBV28 TGTGCCAGCAGTTTATCGGGACAGGGGTACCAAGAGACCCAGTACTTC CASSLSGQGYQETQYF
TRBJ2-1 TRBD2 - TRBV5-1 TGCGCCAGCAGCTTAGGGGGACTAGCGGGCTCGAGCTCCTACAATGAGCAGTTCTTC CASSLGGLAGSSSYNEQFF
TRBJ2-1 TRBD2 - TRBV9 TGTGCCAGCAGCGCACCAACTAGCGCAAACTACAATGAGCAGTTCTTC CASSAPTSANYNEQFF
TRBJ1-3 - few TRBV28 TGTGCCAGCGAAATTCGAGGCGTTGGAAACACCATATATTTT CASEIRGVGNTIYF
TRBJ2-3 - - TRBV24-1 TGTGCCACCAGTGGTTCGGTTAGCACAGATACGCAGTATTTT CATSGSVSTDTQYF
TRBJ2-3 TRBD2 - TRBV20-1 TGCAGTGCTAGTGAGCGGGAGGGTACAGATACGCAGTATTTT CSASEREGTDTQYF
TRBJ2-7 - - TRBV9 TGTGCCAGCAGCGCAACTGGCTGGTTAGAGGACGAGCAGTACTTC CASSATGWLEDEQYF
TRBJ2-6 TRBD2 - TRBV28 TGTGCCAGCAGTTTGCGGACTAGCGGGAGCTCAGCTAGTGCTGGGGCCAACGTCCTGACTTTC CASSLRTSGSSASAGANVLTF
TRBJ2-1 TRBD2 few TRBV29-1 TGCAGCGTTGTTAGCGGGAGGGCTTTTAATGAGCAGTTCTTC CSVVSGRAFNEQFF
TRBJ1-1 TRBD1 - TRBV4-1 TGCGCCAGCAGCCAACTCCTGGGACAGAGGGCGAACACTGAAGCTTTCTTT CASSQLLGQRANTEAFF
TRBJ2-7 TRBD2 - TRBV6-4 TGTGCCAGCAGTGAACTAGCGGGAAGAGCCTACGAGCAGTACTTC CASSELAGRAYEQYF
TRBJ1-3 - once TRBV25-1 TGTGCCAGCAGCGCGAATGTGGGGGGAACTGGAAACACCATATATTTT CASSANVGGTGNTIYF
TRBJ1-4 - - TRBV5-6 TGTGCCAGCAGCTTGGACCTACGGGGTGAAAAACTGTTTTTT CASSLDLRGEKLFF
TRBJ2-3 - once TRBV9 TGTGCCAGCAGCGCGCAGGCAGGGCGCCCTAGCACAGATACGCAGTATTTT CASSAQAGRPSTDTQYF
TRBJ2-1 TRBD2 - TRBV3-1/TRBV3-2 TGTGCCAGCAGCCAAGTAGCGGGGGGCGGTGAGCAGTTCTTC CASSQVAGGGEQFF
TRBJ2-3 TRBD2 - TRBV11-2 TGTGCCAGCAGCTTAGCCACCCCCCGCGCTAGCGGGAAAGCAGATACGCAGTATTTT CASSLATPRASGKADTQYF
TRBJ2-7 - - TRBV5-1 TGCGCCAGCAGCTTAGCAGGGCTCGAGCAGTACTTC CASSLAGLEQYF
TRBJ2-1 - - TRBV7-3 TGTGCCAGCAGCTCCCAGGGGTCGTGGAATGAGCAGTTCTTC CASSSQGSWNEQFF
TRBJ2-5 TRBD1 - TRBV9 TGTGCCAGCAGCCCGACAGGGGGCCAAGAGACCCAGTACTTC CASSPTGGQETQYF
TRBJ1-1 - few TRBV19 TGTGCCAGTAGTGCCTCCCGGGACACTGAAGCTTTCTTT CASSASRDTEAFF
TRBJ2-7 TRBD2 - TRBV11-3 TGTGCCAGCAGCTCTAGCGGAACTCCCTACGAGCAGTACTTC CASSSSGTPYEQYF
TRBJ2-1 - - TRBV10-3 TGTGCCATCAGTGATAGCAGTGAGCAGTTCTTC CAISDSSEQFF
TRBJ1-2 - many TRBV19 TGTGCCATCATCCGCCGTCGAAGGGGCGTCGATGGCTACACCTTC CAIIRRRRGVDGYTF
TRBJ2-7 TRBD2 - TRBV11-3 TGTGCCAGCAGCTTGTCGGCTAGCGGTGGGGAGCAGTACTTC CASSLSASGGEQYF
TRBJ2-5 - - TRBV28 TGTGCCAGCAGTTCACCCCCGGAGGGGAGACAGACCCAGTACTTC CASSSPPEGRQTQYF
TRBJ2-1 TRBD2 few TRBV27 TGTGCCAGCAGTTTGGCGGGAGGGAGGTCAAATGAGCAGTTCTTC CASSLAGGRSNEQFF
TRBJ1-5 - - TRBV15 TGTGCCACCAGCAGGGACAGACAGCCCCAGCATTTT CATSRDRQPQHF
TRBJ2-1 TRBD2 - TRBV7-3 TGTGCCAGCAGCTTAGGGCTAGCGGGATCTAATGAGCAGTTCTTC CASSLGLAGSNEQFF
TRBJ2-5 TRBD2 - TRBV11-3 TGTGCCAGCAGCTTACCGGTAGCGGGAGAGGAGACCCAGTACTTC CASSLPVAGEETQYF
TRBJ1-5 - - TRBV4-1 TGCGCCAGCAGCCATGTTGGACAGCCCTGGGGTCAGCCCCAGCATTTT CASSHVGQPWGQPQHF
TRBJ2-7 TRBD1 - TRBV6-2/TRBV6-3 TGTGCCAGCAGCACAATACAGGGGACCACCTACGAGCAGTACTTC CASSTIQGTTYEQYF
TRBJ1-1 TRBD1 - TRBV27 TGTGCCAGCAGTTTAGCGGACAGGGGGCGATCTGAAGCTTTCTTT CASSLADRGRSEAFF
TRBJ2-2 - once TRBV13 TGTGCCAGCAGCTTAGGCCGGACAGCTACCGGGGAGCTGTTTTTT CASSLGRTATGELFF
TRBJ2-5 TRBD1 - TRBV3-1/TRBV3-2 TGTGCCAGCAGCCAAGCATCCCAGGGGGCGTTGGAGACCCAGTACTTC CASSQASQGALETQYF
TRBJ2-7 - - TRBV6-5 TGTGCCAGCAGTCCCCCGGGACACCGATACGAGCAGTACTTC CASSPPGHRYEQYF
TRBJ2-5 TRBD2 - TRBV27 TGTGCCAGCAGTCCAAGACTAGCGGGAGGTACAGAGACCCAGTACTTC CASSPRLAGGTETQYF
TRBJ1-2 - - TRBV28 TGTGCCAGCAGTTCCAGGGGACATGGCTACACCTTC CASSSRGHGYTF
TRBJ1-2 TRBD1 - TRBV28 TGTGCCAGCGGGGACAGGGGCTCCTATGGCTACACCTTC CASGDRGSYGYTF